The entry below describes one TCR beta chain. No much larger clone is present one base from it, and per-base qualities are unavailable. PBMC were thawed, rested overnight, stained with a GMM-loaded CD1B tetramer, a Live/Dead dye and anti-CD3, and then sorted on a FACS Aria II. CD1B tetramers were loaded with C32 glucose monomycolate purified from Rhodococcus equi. Before cryopreservation, the PBMC used for tetramer sorting had been depleted of CD14-expressing monocytes for a separate study. From each donor, 90,000 to 100,000 tetramer-negative cells were also sorted and analyzed side by side with the tetramer-positive cells. Antigen-specific T cells were sorted from a handful of healthy South African adults using GMM-loaded CD1B tetramers. TCR-alpha and TCR-beta chains were sequenced unpaired, so chain pairing information was not available. TCR libraries were generated with the immunoSEQ multiplex PCR assay, using TCR-beta and/or TCR-alpha/delta assays for each sample. The Illumina high-throughput platform was used to sequence the amplified TCR libraries. The authors' pipeline ran thus. Clustering and dimensionality reduction were performed using pairwise TCRdist distances among GMM-specific receptors from ex vivo sorted or in vitro expanded T cells. Sequence motifs, defined by gene usage and CDR3 content, were tested for enrichment in tetramer-positive compared with tetramer-negative populations. Entries here come from immuneACCESS through TCRdb and include only in-frame sequences with V and J called. Some clones fail to appear in such tables; in the studies checked, an unresolved V gene covers under half of the shortfall, and the cause of the remainder is unknown. V and J calls plus clone size are reproduced from that table; the DNA served to infer D and trimming. Counted in this sample were tens of thousands of clones; roughly 90% of them appeared once. The ten largest clones add up to approximately 2% of the sample.

CDR1 and CDR2 are drawn from the germline V gene (reference sequence): PRHDT, FYEKMQ. The cysteine opens and the phenylalanine closes a CDR3 of 17 amino acids. The sequence is cut down to CDR3 DNA, 51 bases in frame from base 1. Unmatched junction bases come to 15, with V trimmed by 3 bases and J by 5 bases. This sample was taken from a study of T cells in tuberculosis (dated 2018 in TCRdb). In terms of the full investigation: The study combined CD1B tetramers and high-throughput TCR immunosequencing to characterize T cells specific for the mycobacterial lipid antigen glucose monomycolate (GMM). The full study reports these points: T cells that bind the CD1B-GMM tetramer with low affinity may not have been captured by the stringent sort gate.

The sample comprised CD1b-GMM tetramer-negative cells sorted from PBMCs. Explained via the paper, the cell subset or site label denotes: T cells not binding CD1B-GMM tetramer, sorted from same donor. The rearrangement joined TRBV13 to TRBJ2-5, with 7 central nucleotides matching TRBD2. The TCR was taken from an adult woman with latent tuberculosis. The DNA reads TGTGCCAGCAGCTTTGCCGTGGGGACTACCTCTGGGGAGACCCAGTACTTC. Its coded protein is CASSFAVGTTSGETQYF.